The 25 T cell receptor beta chains reported below all come from one sample, sequenced in a study of post-analysis software for immune sequencing data. Notes on the study in general: About five TRBV segments occurring more often in patients than controls included TRBV5-6, TRBV5-1 and TRBV20-1.

Unique molecular identifiers tagged the TCR beta cDNA libraries. TCRdb re-derived calls from the PCR reads in MiXCR, one entry per CDR3 protein. The sample carries fewer than 600,000 distinct CDR3 sequences, less than 45% recorded once. These receptors are not linked to any known antigen. Sequences were obtained from blood. Every receptor here comes from a girl between 10 and 17 years old with multiple sclerosis.

This chain links TRBV28 with TRBJ1-5; possible D gene TRBD1, 6 bases. The V and J ends lost 5 bases and 4 bases respectively, with 18 bases between them. The CDR3 spans 16 residues. Germline V gene sequence: CDR1 MDHEN, CDR2 SYDVKM. CDR3 sequence (DNA): TGTGCCAGCAGTACGGCAGCATTTACAGGGAATCAGCCCCAGCATTTT. Its protein is CASSTAAFTGNQPQHF.

The chain couples TRBV6-5 to TRBJ2-3; 11 nucleotides align to TRBD2. This CDR3 has 13 amino acids. Germline values: CDR1 MNHEY, CDR2 SVGAGI. Losses at the gene ends were 7 bases for V and 5 bases for J; bases not matched to a gene: 2. CDR3 amino acids: CASKLAGEDTQYF. The CDR3, as DNA: TGTGCCAGCAAACTAGCGGGAGAAGATACGCAGTATTTT.

J is TRBJ1-4 and V is TRBV2, with D possibly matching TRBD1 (5 bases). In germline, CDR1 is SNHLY, CDR2 FYNNEI. CDR3 length equals 14 residues. V was clipped by 4 bases and J by 5 bases, with 11 bases between them. CDR3 sequence: CASSVGGSNEKLFF. The CDR3 region has the DNA TGTGCCAGCAGTGTCGGGGGGTCCAATGAAAAACTGTTTTTT. Drawing the rest from reference TRBV2 and TRBJ1-4, the complete variable domain is EPEVTQTPSHQVTQMGQEVILRCVPISNHLYFYWYRQILGQKVEFLVSFYNNEISEKSEIFDDQFSVERPDGSNFTLKIRSTKLEDSAMYFCASSVGGSNEKLFFGSGTQLSVL.

The chain recombines TRBV4-1 with TRBJ2-7; D possibly uses TRBD1 or TRBD2 (6 bases each). The CDR3 has 18 residues. Trimming cost V 1 base and J 1 base, with 20 bases left between them. Germline lookup yields CDR1 MGHRA and CDR2 YSYEKL. CDR3 DNA sequence: TGCGCCAGCAGCCAAGCCCTCCCCGGGGGCCATTGGTCCTACGAGCAGTACTTC. This encodes CASSQALPGGHWSYEQYF.

Comments on this clonotype: An end of the junction differs from the germline gene, which may be a read error. The CDR3 DNA reads as TGCGCCAGCAGCGACGGGACAGGAGCTAACTATGGTTACACCTTC. It yields the protein CASSDGTGANYGYTF. The chain is built from TRBV5-1 and TRBJ1-2; 8 bases align to TRBD1. Germline CDR1 and CDR2: SGHRS and YFSETQ. The CDR3 totals 15 residues.

The rearrangement joins TRBV7-6 to TRBJ2-7, with D possibly being TRBD2 (5 bases). Germline V gene lookup returns CDR1 SGHVS and CDR2 FNYEAQ. Trimming left V 1 base short and J 1 base short, with 11 bases between. The CDR3 has 15 residues. The CDR3 bases are TGTGCCAGCAGCTTAGATATCGGGGAGTCCTACGAGCAGTACTTC. Translating gives CASSLDIGESYEQYF.

This clonotype was counted between two and nine times. The chain carries TRBV28 and TRBJ2-5; TRBD2 might be the D (6 bases). V was shortened by 2 bases and J by 5 bases, with 21 bases between the two germline ends. Germline lookup yields CDR1 MDHEN and CDR2 SYDVKM. CDR3 length: 17 residues. CDR3 amino acids: CASSLIGLARFLETQYF. For the CDR3, the DNA is TGTGCCAGCAGTTTAATCGGCCTAGCGCGGTTTTTGGAGACCCAGTACTTC.

There are a few counts of this clonotype. J is TRBJ2-3 and V is TRBV12-3 or TRBV12-4; maybe TRBD2 (5 bases). Trimming took 7 bases from V and 0 from J, leaving 11 bases between them. The CDR3 is 14 residues long. The CDR3 DNA reads as TGTGCCAGCACGCGGGCACCTAGCACAGATACGCAGTATTTT. Translated: CASTRAPSTDTQYF.

The CDR3 DNA is TGTGCCAGCAGCCAATTTACGTGGGGCTACAGCGGGGACACTGAAGCTTTCTTT. Translation gives CASSQFTWGYSGDTEAFF. V and J are TRBV3-1 and TRBJ1-1, with D tentatively TRBD1 (5 bases). CDR3 length: 18 residues. The germline V gene has CDR1 LGHDT and CDR2 YNNKEL (reference sequence). Trimming stripped 2 bases from V and 3 bases from J, with 22 bases between.

This chain joins TRBV7-2 and TRBJ2-1; maybe TRBD2 (5 bases). The CDR3 is 15 amino acids. CDR1 and CDR2 (germline): SGHTA, FQGNSA. Between the trimmed V and J ends, which lost 5 bases and 8 bases, there was a span of 19 bases. The CDR3 reads CASSQGSSFEDEQFF. Here the CDR3 DNA reads TGTGCCAGCAGCCAAGGGTCTAGCTTCGAGGATGAGCAGTTCTTC.

CDR3 region: CASSPPLNYEQYF. Written as DNA, the CDR3 is TGTGCCAGCAGCCCCCCTTTGAACTACGAGCAGTACTTC. The chain couples TRBV25-1 to TRBJ2-7; D ambiguous. Trimming took 6 bases from V and 3 from J, leaving 12 bases between them. The V gene's germline CDR1 is MGHDK and CDR2 SYGVNS. CDR3 length: 13 amino acids.

This chain joins TRBV20-1 and TRBJ1-2; D may be TRBD1 (5 bases). Germline V lookup: CDR1 DFQATT, CDR2 SNEGSKA (reference sequence). The CDR3 is 14 residues long. With 4 bases removed from V and 2 bases from J, the gap between germline ends came to 14 bases. CDR3 region: CSATTEPHNYGYTF. The CDR3 DNA is TGCAGTGCTACGACAGAGCCTCACAACTATGGCTACACCTTC.

The gene calls are TRBV29-1 and TRBJ2-5; 7 nucleotides align to TRBD1. Germline trimming cut 7 bases from V and 3 bases from J; bases unmatched to any gene: 8. This CDR3 is 13 amino acids long. Germline CDR1 is SQVTM and CDR2 is ANQGSEA. CDR3 residues: CSGRARGKETQYF. The CDR3 DNA is TGCAGCGGACGGGCCAGGGGGAAAGAGACCCAGTACTTC.

On this clonotype: The junction does not match germline at one end; this may be a read error. V gene TRBV18 combines with J gene TRBJ2-7; TRBD2 matches 8 bases. Germline V gene sequence: CDR1 KGHSH, CDR2 LQKENI. There are 17 residues in the CDR3. The CDR3 DNA sequence: TGTACCAGCTCACCGGAGGCTAGCGGGTACAGCTCCTACGAGCAGTACTTC. Protein: CTSSPEASGYSSYEQYF.

This clonotype was observed a few times. The gene calls are TRBV6-1 and TRBJ1-2, with D possibly matching TRBD1 (5 bases). Looked up from germline, CDR1 is MNHNS and CDR2 is SASEGT. The CDR3 loop spans 17 amino acids. V shed 0 bases and J shed 0 bases, with 14 bases lying between them. DNA for the CDR3: TGTGCCAGCAGTGAAGCAGGAGGGACTGGCACTAACTATGGCTACACCTTC. Translating gives CASSEAGGTGTNYGYTF.

This clonotype has more than one count but fewer than ten. The chain links TRBV29-1 to TRBJ2-1; 7 bases are shared with TRBD1. The CDR3 is 14 residues long. Germline V lookup: CDR1 SQVTM, CDR2 ANQGSEA. V shed 7 bases, J shed 2 bases, and the junction held 8 bases outside the gene matches. DNA for the CDR3: TGCAGCGCCGCCACACAGGGGACCTACAATGAGCAGTTCTTC. It is translated as CSAATQGTYNEQFF.

This clonotype was seen more than once but under ten times. A read error may be the cause here, since a much bigger clone is one base away. The V gene is TRBV20-1, the J gene TRBJ2-1, with D perhaps TRBD1 (6 bases). Trimming stripped 4 bases from V and 3 bases from J, with 19 bases between. The CDR3 spans 16 residues. The germline V gene encodes CDR1 DFQATT and CDR2 SNEGSKA (reference sequence). For the CDR3, the DNA is TGCAGTGCTAAAGAGGTTGCGAAGGGGGACTACAATGAGCAGTTCTTC. Translation gives CSAKEVAKGDYNEQFF.

This clonotype was seen a handful of times. A much larger clonotype is one base distant, so this may be a read error. The chain combines TRBV27 with TRBJ2-1; D unclear. Matching the DNA end better, TRBJ2-7 makes the J call doubtful. The CDR3 spans 14 residues. Germline CDR1 reads MNHEY; CDR2 reads SMNVEV (reference sequence). Here the CDR3 reads CASSLGSTLNEQYF. The CDR3 coding sequence is TGTGCCAGCAGTTTAGGTTCCACCTTGAATGAGCAGTACTTC.

The chain couples TRBV6-6 to TRBJ2-7, with D possibly TRBD2 on 6 matching bases. Trimming took 7 bases from V and 6 from J, leaving 25 bases between them. The germline gives CDR1 MNHNY, CDR2 SVGAGI (reference sequence). The CDR3 is 16 amino acids. The chain's CDR3 is CASTLVGGSYAPEQYF. The DNA for the CDR3 is TGTGCCAGCACCCTGGTTGGGGGGAGCTATGCTCCCGAGCAGTACTTC.

Notes on this clonotype: Compared with germline, one end of the junction differs, possibly owing to a read error. This chain links TRBV4-1 with TRBJ2-3; D perhaps matches TRBD1 (5 bases). The CDR3 covers 18 residues. Germline V CDR1 and CDR2: MGHRA, YSYEKL. The CDR3 sequence: CASSQPSTGHPQEDTRYF. CDR3 nucleotides: TGCGCCAGCAGCCAACCAAGCACAGGACATCCCCAGGAAGATACGCGGTATTTT.

The CDR3 nucleotides are TGCGCCAGCAGCGACGGACAGGGGAGCACTGAAGCTTTCTTT. This sequence encodes CASSDGQGSTEAFF. The chain links TRBV5-1 to TRBJ1-1; 9 positions agree with TRBD1. The CDR3 runs to 14 residues. Germline V gene lookup returns CDR1 SGHRS and CDR2 YFSETQ. The V segment lost 4 bases and the J segment 4 bases; nucleotides outside the gene matches: 5.

The chain joins TRBV21-1 to TRBJ2-3; TRBD1, the table's D call, was not compared with the DNA. TRBV21-1 is reported as a pseudogene. There are 17 residues in the CDR3. In DNA, the CDR3 is TGTGCCAGCAGCAAAGGGTTTCAACAGGGGACCCCAGATACGCAGTATTTT. Translation gives CASSKGFQQGTPDTQYF.

This clonotype was counted only a few times. The V and J genes are TRBV29-1 and TRBJ2-4; 8 bases map to TRBD2. The CDR3 extends over 13 amino acids. Germline CDR1 is SQVTM and CDR2 is ANQGSEA. V was clipped by 6 bases and J by 4 bases; unmatched bases: 5. CDR3: CSVFGGVKNIQYF. In DNA form, the CDR3 reads TGCAGCGTCTTCGGGGGGGTAAAAAACATTCAGTACTTC.

This clonotype was seen a handful of times. The chain has TRBV20-1 and TRBJ2-7, with TRBD1 matching 11 bases. V was clipped by 1 base and J by 0 bases; unmatched bases: 2. The CDR3 runs to 15 residues. Germline CDR1 and CDR2: DFQATT and SNEGSKA (reference sequence). The CDR3 reads CSARAGTGGSYEQYF. For the CDR3, the DNA is TGCAGTGCTAGAGCCGGGACAGGGGGCTCCTACGAGCAGTACTTC.

The chain couples TRBV27 to TRBJ2-3; 7 bases align to TRBD2. The CDR3 consists of 14 residues. The V segment lost 8 bases and the J segment 5 bases; nucleotides outside the gene matches: 10. Per germline, CDR1 MNHEY and CDR2 SMNVEV (reference sequence). Here the CDR3 DNA reads TGTGCCAGCGGTCCGGCGGGAGTTGTAGATACGCAGTATTTT. Its protein is CASGPAGVVDTQYF.